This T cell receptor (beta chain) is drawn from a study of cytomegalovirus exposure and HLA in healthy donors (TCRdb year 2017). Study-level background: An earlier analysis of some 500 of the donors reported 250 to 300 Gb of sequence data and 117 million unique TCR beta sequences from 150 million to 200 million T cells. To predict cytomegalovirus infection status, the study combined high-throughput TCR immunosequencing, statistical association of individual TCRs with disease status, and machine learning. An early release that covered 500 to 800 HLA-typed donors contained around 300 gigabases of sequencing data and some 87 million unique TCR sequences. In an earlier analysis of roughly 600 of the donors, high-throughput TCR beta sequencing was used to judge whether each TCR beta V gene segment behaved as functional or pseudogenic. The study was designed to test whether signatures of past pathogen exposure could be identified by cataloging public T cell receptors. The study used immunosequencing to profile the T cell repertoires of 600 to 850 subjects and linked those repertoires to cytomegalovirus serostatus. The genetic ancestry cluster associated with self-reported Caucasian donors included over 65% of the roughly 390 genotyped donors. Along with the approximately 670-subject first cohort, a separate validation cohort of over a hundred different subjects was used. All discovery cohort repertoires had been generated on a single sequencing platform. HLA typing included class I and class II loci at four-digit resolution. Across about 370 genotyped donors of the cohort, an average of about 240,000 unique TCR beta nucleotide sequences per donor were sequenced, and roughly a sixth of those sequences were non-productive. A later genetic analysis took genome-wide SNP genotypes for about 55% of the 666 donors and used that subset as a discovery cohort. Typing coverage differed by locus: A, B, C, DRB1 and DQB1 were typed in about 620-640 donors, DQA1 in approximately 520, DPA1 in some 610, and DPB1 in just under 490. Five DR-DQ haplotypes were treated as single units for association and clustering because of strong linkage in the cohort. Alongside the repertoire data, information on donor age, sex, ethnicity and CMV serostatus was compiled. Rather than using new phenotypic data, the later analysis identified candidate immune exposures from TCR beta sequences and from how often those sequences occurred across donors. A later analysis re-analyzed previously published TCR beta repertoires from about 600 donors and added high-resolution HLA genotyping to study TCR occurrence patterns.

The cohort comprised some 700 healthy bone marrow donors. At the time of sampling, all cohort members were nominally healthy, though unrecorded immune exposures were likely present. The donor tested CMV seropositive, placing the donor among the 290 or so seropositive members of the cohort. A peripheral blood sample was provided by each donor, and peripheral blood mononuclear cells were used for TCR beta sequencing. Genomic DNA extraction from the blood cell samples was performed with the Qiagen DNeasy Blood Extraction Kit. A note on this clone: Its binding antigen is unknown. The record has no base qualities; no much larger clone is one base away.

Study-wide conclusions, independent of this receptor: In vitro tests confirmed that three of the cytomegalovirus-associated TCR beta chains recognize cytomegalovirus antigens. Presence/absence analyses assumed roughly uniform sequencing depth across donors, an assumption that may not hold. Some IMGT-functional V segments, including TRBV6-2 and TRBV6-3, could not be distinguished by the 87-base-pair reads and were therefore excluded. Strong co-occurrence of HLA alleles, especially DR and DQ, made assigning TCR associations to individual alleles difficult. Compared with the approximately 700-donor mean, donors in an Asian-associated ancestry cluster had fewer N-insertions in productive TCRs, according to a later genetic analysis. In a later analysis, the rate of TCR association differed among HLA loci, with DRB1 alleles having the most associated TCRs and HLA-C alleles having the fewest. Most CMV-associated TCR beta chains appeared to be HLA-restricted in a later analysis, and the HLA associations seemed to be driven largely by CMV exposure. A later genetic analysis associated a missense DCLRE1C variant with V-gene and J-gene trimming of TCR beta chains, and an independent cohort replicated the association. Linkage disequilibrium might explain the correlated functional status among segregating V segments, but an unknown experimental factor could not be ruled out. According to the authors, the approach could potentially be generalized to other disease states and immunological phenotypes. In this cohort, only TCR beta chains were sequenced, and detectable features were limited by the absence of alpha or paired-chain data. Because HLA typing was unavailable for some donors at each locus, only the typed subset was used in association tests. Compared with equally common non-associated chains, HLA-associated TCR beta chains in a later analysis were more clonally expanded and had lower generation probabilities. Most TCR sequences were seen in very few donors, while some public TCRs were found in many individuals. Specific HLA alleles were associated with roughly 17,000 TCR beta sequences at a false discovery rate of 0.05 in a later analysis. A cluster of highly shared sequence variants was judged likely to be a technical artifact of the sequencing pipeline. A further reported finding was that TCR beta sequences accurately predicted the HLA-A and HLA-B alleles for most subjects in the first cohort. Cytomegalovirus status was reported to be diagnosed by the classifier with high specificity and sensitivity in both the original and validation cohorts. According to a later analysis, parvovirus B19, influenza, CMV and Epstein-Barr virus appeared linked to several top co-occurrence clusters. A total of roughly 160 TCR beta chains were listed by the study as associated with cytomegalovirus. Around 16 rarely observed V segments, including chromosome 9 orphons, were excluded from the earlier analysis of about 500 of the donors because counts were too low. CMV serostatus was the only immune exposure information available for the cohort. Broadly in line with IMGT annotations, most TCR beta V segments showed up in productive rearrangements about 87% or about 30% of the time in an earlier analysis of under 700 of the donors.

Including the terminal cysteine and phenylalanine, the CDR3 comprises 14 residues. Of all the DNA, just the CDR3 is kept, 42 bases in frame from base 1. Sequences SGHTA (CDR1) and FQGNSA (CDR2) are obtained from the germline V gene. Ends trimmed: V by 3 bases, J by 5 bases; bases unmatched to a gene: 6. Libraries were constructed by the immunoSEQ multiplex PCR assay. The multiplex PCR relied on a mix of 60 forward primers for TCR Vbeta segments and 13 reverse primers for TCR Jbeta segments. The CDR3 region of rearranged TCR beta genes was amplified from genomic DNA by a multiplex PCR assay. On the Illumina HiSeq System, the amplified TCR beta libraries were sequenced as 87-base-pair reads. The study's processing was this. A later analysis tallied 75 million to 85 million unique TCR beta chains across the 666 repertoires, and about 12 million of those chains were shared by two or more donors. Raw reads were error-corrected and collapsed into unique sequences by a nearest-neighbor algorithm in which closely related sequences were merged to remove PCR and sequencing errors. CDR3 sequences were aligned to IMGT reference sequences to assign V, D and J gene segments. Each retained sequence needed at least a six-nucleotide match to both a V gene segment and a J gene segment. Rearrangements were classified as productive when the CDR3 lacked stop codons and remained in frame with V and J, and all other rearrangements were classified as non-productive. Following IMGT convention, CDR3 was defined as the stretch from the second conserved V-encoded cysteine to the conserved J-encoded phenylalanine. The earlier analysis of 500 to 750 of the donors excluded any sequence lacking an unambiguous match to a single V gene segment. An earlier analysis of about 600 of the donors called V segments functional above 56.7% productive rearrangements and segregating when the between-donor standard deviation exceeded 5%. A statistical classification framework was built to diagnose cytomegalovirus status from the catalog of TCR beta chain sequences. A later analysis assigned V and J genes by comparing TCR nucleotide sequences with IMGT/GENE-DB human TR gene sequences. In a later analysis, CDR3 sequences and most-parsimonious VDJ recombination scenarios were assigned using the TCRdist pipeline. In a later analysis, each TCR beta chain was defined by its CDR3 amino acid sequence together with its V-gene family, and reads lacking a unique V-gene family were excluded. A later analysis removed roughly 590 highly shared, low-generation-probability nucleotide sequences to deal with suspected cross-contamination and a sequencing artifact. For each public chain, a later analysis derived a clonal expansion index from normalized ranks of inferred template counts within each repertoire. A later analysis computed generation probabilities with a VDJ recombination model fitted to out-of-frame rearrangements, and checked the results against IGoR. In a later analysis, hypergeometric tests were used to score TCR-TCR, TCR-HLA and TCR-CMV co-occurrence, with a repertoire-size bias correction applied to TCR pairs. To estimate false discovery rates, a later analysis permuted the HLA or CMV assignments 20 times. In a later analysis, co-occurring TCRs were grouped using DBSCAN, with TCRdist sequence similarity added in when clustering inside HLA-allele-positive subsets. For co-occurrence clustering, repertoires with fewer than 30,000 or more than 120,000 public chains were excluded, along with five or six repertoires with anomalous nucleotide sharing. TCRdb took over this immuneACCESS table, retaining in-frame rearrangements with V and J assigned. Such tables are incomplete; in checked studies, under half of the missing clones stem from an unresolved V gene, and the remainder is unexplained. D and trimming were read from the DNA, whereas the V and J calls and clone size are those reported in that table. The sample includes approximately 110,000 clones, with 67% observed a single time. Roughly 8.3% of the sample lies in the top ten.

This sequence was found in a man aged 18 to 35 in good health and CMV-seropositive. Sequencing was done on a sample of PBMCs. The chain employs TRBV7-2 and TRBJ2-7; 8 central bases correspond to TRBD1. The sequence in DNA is TGTGCCAGCAGCTTTTTCCAGGGGGCCGACGAGCAGTACTTC. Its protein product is CASSFFQGADEQYF. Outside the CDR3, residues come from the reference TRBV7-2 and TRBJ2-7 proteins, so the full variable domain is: GAGVSQSPSNKVTEKGKDVELRCDPISGHTALYWYRQSLGQGLEFLIYFQGNSAPDKSGLPSDRFSAERTGGSVSTLTIQRTQQEDSAVYLCASSFFQGADEQYFGPGTRLTVT.